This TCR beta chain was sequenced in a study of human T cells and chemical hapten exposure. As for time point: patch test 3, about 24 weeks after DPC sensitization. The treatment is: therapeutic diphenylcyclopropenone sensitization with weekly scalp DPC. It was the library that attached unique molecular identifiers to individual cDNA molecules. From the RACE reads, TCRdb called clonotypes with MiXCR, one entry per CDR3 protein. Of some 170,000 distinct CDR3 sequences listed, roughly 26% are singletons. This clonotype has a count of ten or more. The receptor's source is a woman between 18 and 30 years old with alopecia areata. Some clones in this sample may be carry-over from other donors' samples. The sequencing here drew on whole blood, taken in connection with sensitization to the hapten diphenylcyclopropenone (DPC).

DNA of the CDR3: TGTGCCACCAGTGATCCGCGGGGGACAGGGAAGGGTCAGCCCCAGCATTTT. This sequence encodes CATSDPRGTGKGQPQHF. The chain joins TRBV24-1 to TRBJ1-5; 9 bases agree with TRBD1. The V gene end was trimmed by 3 bases and the J gene end by 6 bases; junction bases not matched to a gene: 11. The CDR3 extends over 17 amino acids. CDR1 and CDR2 (germline): KGHDR, SFDVKD.